The sample holds many counts of the clone carrying this T cell receptor beta chain. RNA transcripts yielded amplified TCR beta CDR3 regions. Following a first-round RT-PCR that used HTBI primers, a second-round multiplex PCR was carried out. TCRdb itself ran the multiplex PCR reads through MiXCR, one entry per CDR3 protein. The sample has roughly 300,000 distinct CDR3 sequences, roughly 15% seen once; the top ten hold approximately 13%. The data belong to a study of Graves' ophthalmopathy and Graves' hyperthyroidism. The ends were cut back, 4 bases at V and 5 bases at J, with 14 bases in the middle. This CDR3 is built from 13 residues. Germline lookup yields CDR1 DFQATT and CDR2 SNEGSKA (reference sequence).

The chain couples TRBV20-1 to TRBJ2-5; D might be TRBD1 (5 bases). The clonotype originates from an adult man with Graves' ophthalmopathy. The sequenced sample was peripheral blood. CDR3 bases: TGCAGTGCTAAACACACAGGTTTCGAGACCCAGTACTTC. It encodes CSAKHTGFETQYF.